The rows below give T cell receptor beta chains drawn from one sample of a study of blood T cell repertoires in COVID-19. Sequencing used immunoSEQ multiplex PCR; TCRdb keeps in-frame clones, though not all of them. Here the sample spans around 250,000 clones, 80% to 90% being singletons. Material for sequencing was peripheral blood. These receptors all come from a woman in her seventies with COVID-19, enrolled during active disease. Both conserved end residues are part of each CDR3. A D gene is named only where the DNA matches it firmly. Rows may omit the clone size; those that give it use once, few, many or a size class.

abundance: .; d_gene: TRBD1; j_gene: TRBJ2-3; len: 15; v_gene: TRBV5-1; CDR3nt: TGCGCCAGCAGCTTGGGGACAGGGCACACAGATACGCAGTATTTT; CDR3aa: CASSLGTGHTDTQYF
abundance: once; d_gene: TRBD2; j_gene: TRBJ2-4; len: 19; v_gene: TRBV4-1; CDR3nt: TGCGCCAGCAGCCAAGATGGTTCAGCGGGAGTTGCAGCCAAAAACATTCAGTACTTC; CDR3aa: CASSQDGSAGVAAKNIQYF
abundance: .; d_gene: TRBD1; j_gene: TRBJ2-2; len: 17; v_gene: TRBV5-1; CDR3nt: TGCGCCAGCAGCCTCGTGACAGGGACCGATGTCACCGGGGAGCTGTTTTTT; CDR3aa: CASSLVTGTDVTGELFF
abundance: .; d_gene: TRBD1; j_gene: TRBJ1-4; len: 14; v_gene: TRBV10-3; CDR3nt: TGTGCCATCAGTTCGACAGGGGGTAGCGAAAAACTGTTTTTT; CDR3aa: CAISSTGGSEKLFF
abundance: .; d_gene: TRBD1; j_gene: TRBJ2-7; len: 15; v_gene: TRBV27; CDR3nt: TGTGCCAGCAGTATCCCGGGACAGGGGTTCGACGAGCAGTACTTC; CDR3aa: CASSIPGQGFDEQYF
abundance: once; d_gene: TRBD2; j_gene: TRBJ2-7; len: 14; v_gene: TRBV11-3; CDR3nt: TGTGCCAGCAGCTTAGGGGCAGCGGGAGACGAGCAGTACTTC; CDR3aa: CASSLGAAGDEQYF
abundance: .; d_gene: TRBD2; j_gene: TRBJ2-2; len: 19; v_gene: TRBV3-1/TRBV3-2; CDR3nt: TGTGCCAGCAGCCAAAGGTCCGGGACTAGCGGGACGAACACCGGGGAGCTGTTTTTT; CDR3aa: CASSQRSGTSGTNTGELFF
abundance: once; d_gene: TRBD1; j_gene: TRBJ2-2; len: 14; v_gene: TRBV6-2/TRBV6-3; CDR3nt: TGTGCCAGCAGTTGGACAGGGAACACCGGGGAGCTGTTTTTT; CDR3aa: CASSWTGNTGELFF
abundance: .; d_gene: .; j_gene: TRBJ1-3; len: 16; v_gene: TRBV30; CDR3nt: TGTGCCTGGAGTGTACGGGGGGGGCGAGCTGGAAACACCATATATTTT; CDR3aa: CAWSVRGGRAGNTIYF
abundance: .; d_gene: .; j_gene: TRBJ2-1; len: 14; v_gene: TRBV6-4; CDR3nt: TGTGCCAGCAGTGCAACTAGAGAAGACAATGAGCAGTTCTTC; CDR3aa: CASSATREDNEQFF
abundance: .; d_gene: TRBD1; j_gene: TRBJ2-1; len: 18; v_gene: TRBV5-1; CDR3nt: TGCGCCAGCAGCCTAACCTCTCAACAGGGGGCAGGGGGGAATGAGCAGTTCTTC; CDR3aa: CASSLTSQQGAGGNEQFF
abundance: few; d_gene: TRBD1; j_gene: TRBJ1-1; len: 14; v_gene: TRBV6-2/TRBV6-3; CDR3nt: TGTGCCAGCAGCATACACAGGGGGCCCACTGAAGCTTTCTTT; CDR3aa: CASSIHRGPTEAFF
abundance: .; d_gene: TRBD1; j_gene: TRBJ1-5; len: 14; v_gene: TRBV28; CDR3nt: TGTGCCAGCAGTTTCCAGGGGGACAATCAGCCCCAGCATTTT; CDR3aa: CASSFQGDNQPQHF
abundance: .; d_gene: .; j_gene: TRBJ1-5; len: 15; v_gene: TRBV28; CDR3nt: TGTGCCAGCAGCTCATCCCGGGGGACGGGGTCGCCCCAGCATTTT; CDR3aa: CASSSSRGTGSPQHF
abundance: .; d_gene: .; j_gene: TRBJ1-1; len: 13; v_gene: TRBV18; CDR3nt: TGTGCCAGCTCACCTGGAGTGAACACTGAAGCTTTCTTT; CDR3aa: CASSPGVNTEAFF
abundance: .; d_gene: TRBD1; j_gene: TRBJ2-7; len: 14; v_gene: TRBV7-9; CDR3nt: TGTGCCAGCAGACTCGGACAGGGCCGGAACGAGCAGTACTTC; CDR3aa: CASRLGQGRNEQYF
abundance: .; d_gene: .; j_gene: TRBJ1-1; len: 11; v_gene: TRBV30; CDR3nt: TGTGCCTGGAGTGCGAGGACTGAAGCTTTCTTT; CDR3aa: CAWSARTEAFF
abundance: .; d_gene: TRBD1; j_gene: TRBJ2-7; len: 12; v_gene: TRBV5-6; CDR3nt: TGTGCCAGCACCGGGACAGGATACGAGCAGTACTTC; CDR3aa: CASTGTGYEQYF
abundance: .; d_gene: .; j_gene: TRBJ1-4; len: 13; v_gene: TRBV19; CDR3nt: TGTGCCAGTAGTCCACAAACTAATGAAAAACTGTTTTTT; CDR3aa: CASSPQTNEKLFF
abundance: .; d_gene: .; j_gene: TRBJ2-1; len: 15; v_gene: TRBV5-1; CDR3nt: TGCGCCAGCAGCTCACAGGTCGGCTCCTACAATGAGCAGTTCTTC; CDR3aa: CASSSQVGSYNEQFF
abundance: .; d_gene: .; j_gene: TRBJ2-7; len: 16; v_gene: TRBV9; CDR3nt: TGTGCCAGCAGCGTAGGACCCAAGACATACTCCTACGAGCAGTACTTC; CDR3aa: CASSVGPKTYSYEQYF
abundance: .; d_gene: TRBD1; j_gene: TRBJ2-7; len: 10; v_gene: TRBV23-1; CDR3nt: TGCGCGAAACAGGGGTACGAGCAGTACTTC; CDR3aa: CAKQGYEQYF
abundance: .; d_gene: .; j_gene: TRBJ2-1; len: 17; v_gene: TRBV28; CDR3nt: TGTGCCAGCAGCCCGGACAGAAAGATCTACGGGGGGAATGAGCAGTTCTTC; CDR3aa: CASSPDRKIYGGNEQFF
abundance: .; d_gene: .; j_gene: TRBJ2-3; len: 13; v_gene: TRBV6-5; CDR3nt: TGTGCCAGCTCATGGGGGAGGCAGGATACGCAGTATTTT; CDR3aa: CASSWGRQDTQYF
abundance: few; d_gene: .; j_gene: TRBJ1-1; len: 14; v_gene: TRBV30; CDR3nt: TGTGCCTGGAGTGAGGCAGGGAGGTACACTGAAGCTTTCTTT; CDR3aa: CAWSEAGRYTEAFF
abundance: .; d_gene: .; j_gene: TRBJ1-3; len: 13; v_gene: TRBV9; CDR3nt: TGTGCCAGCAGCGTATCCCGTCTCGGCACCATATATTTT; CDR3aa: CASSVSRLGTIYF
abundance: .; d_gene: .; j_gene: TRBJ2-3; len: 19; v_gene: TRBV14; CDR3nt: TGTGCCAGCAGCCAAGATACCCGCGGTTCGCGCGGTTACACAGATACGCAGTATTTT; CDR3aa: CASSQDTRGSRGYTDTQYF
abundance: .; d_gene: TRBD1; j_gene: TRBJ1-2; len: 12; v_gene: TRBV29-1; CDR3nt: TGCAGCGTTGAAGGACAGGGGAATGGCTACACCTTC; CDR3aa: CSVEGQGNGYTF
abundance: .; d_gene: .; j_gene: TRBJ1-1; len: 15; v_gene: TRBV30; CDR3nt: TGTGCCTGGAGTAGTCGACAAGGGGCCTACACTGAAGCTTTCTTT; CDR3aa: CAWSSRQGAYTEAFF
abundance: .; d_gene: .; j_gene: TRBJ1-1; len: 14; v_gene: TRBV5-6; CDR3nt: TGTGCCAGCAGCTTCTTTCGGGGAGGCACTGAAGCTTTCTTT; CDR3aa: CASSFFRGGTEAFF
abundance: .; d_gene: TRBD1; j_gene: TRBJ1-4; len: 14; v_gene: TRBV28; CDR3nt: TGTGCCAGCAGTGTCCGACAGGGCTATGAAAAACTGTTTTTT; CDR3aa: CASSVRQGYEKLFF
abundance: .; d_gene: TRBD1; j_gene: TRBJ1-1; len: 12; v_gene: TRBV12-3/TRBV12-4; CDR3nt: TGTGCCAGCAGATACTCGACAGGGGATGCTTTCTTT; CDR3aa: CASRYSTGDAFF
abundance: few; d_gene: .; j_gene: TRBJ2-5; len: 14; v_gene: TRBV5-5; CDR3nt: TGTGCCAGCAGCTTCCTCCAGGCCCAAGAGACCCAGTACTTC; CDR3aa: CASSFLQAQETQYF
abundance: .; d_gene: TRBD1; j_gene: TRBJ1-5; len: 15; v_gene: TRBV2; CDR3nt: TGTGCCAGCAGGGGACGGACAGGGGGGAATCAGCCCCAGCATTTT; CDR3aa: CASRGRTGGNQPQHF
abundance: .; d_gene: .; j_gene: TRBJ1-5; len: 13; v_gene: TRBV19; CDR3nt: TGTGCCAGTAGTAGGACACGAGATCAGCCCCAGCATTTT; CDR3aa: CASSRTRDQPQHF
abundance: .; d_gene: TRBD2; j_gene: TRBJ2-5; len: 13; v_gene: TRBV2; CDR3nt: TGTGCCAGCAACGGGGGGGGTAGGGAGACCCAGTACTTC; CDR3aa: CASNGGGRETQYF
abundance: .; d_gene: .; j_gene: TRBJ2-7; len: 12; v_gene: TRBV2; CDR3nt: TGTGCCAGCGACTTGGGCTCCTACGAGCAGTACTTC; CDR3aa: CASDLGSYEQYF
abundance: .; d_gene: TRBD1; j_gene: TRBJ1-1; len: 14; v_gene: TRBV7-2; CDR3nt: TGTGCCAGCAGCTCGGACAGGGGAGCCACTGAAGCTTTCTTT; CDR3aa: CASSSDRGATEAFF
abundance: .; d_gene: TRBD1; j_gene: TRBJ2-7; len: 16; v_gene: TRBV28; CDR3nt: TGTGCCAGCAGTTTAATTTTCGGGACAGGGACAGGCGAGCAGTACTTC; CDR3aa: CASSLIFGTGTGEQYF
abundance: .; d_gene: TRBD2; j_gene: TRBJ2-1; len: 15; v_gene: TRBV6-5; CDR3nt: TGTGCCAGCAGCAAAGTAGCGGGAAATTACAATGAGCAGTTCTTC; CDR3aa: CASSKVAGNYNEQFF
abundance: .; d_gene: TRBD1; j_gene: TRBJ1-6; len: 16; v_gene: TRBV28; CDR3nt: TGTGCCAGCAGGCCAGACAGGGGGCGCGTTGGATCACCCCTCCACTTT; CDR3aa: CASRPDRGRVGSPLHF
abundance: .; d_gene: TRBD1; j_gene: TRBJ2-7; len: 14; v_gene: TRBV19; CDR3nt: TGTGCCAGTAGTATGACAGGGAGCTCCTACGAGCAGTACTTC; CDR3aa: CASSMTGSSYEQYF
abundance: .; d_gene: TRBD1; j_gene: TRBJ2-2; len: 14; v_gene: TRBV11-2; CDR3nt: TGTGCCAAAACCGGGACAGAGCACACCGGGGAGCTGTTTTTT; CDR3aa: CAKTGTEHTGELFF
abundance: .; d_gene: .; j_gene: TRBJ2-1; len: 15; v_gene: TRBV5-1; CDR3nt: TGCGCCAGCAGGCTAACAGGGGTTGGGAGGAATGAGCAGTTCTTC; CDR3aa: CASRLTGVGRNEQFF
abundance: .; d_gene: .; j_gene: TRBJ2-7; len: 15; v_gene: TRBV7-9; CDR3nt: TGTGCCAGCAGCCCCCCCTCGGGTAGCTCCTACGAGCAGTACTTC; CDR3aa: CASSPPSGSSYEQYF
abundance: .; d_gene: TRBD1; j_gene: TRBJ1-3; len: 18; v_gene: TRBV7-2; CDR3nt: TGTGCCAGCAGCCTACAGGGGGGGAGGGAGTTCTCTGGAAACACCATATATTTT; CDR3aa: CASSLQGGREFSGNTIYF
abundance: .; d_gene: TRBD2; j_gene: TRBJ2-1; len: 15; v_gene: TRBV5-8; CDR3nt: TGTGCCAGCAGCTTGGGGGAGGGATCCTACAATGAGCAGTTCTTC; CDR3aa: CASSLGEGSYNEQFF
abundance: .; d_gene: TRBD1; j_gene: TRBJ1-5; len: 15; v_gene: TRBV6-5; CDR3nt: TGTGCCAGCAGCACCGGACAGGGGAGCAATCAGCCCCAGCATTTT; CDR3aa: CASSTGQGSNQPQHF
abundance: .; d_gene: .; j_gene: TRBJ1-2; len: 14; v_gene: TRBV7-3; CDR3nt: TGTGCCAGCAGCTTAACGGGTCAGGGCCGTGGCTACACCTTC; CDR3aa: CASSLTGQGRGYTF
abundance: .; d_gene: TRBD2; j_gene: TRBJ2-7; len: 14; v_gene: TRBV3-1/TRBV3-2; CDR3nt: TGTGCCAGCAGCCGAAAACCGGGAGGGCTGGAGCAGTACTTC; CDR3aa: CASSRKPGGLEQYF
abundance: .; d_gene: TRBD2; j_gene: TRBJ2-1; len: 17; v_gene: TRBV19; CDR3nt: TGTGCCAGTGAGGGACCTAGCGGGAGACGATTCCATGGTGAGCAGTTCTTC; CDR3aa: CASEGPSGRRFHGEQFF
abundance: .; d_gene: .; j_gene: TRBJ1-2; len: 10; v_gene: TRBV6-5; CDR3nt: TGTGCCAGCAGCAGGGTACTCTACACCTTC; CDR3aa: CASSRVLYTF
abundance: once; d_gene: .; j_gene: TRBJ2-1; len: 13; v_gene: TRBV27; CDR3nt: TGTGCCAGCAGTTCTACTAGCCTCAATGAGCAGTTCTTC; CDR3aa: CASSSTSLNEQFF
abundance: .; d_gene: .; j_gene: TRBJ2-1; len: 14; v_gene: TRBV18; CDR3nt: TGTGCCAGCTCACCGGACAGAACTGTGCATGAGCAGTTCTTC; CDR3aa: CASSPDRTVHEQFF
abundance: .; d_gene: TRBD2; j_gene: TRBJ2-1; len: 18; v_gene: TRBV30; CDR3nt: TGTGCCTGGAGTATGGCTAGCGGGCATATAAGCTCCTACAATGAGCAGTTCTTC; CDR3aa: CAWSMASGHISSYNEQFF
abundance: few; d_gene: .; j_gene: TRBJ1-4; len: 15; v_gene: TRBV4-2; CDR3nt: TGTGCCAGCAGGGAAGACAGTTCCCGTAATGAAAAACTGTTTTTT; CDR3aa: CASREDSSRNEKLFF
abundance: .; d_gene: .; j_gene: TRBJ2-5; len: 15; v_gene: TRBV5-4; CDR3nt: TGTGCCAGCAGCTTGGAGAAGGGGAGGACGGAGACCCAGTACTTC; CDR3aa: CASSLEKGRTETQYF